Each of the 9 T cell receptor beta chains below was sequenced from the same sample in a study of post-analysis software for immune sequencing data. Broader study findings: Patients carried roughly 5 TRBV segments more frequently than controls did, and TRBV5-6, TRBV5-1 and TRBV20-1 were among them.

No antigen has been assigned to these receptors. Built from TCR beta cDNA, the libraries had unique molecular identifiers in them. Each CDR3 protein is one row after TCRdb ran MiXCR on the PCR reads. The sample has around 400,000 distinct CDR3 sequences, roughly 38% seen once; the top ten hold 13%. Source material: blood. These receptors were obtained from a girl aged 5-17 years with multiple sclerosis.

This CDR3 reads CASSQEGTGYNEQFF. In nucleotides, the CDR3 is TGCGCCAGCAGCCAAGAAGGGACAGGATACAATGAGCAGTTCTTC. The V and J genes are TRBV4-3 and TRBJ2-1; TRBD1 matches 8 bases. Germline CDR1 is LGHNA and CDR2 is YSLEER. V was pared by 0 bases and J by 4 bases, with 2 bases of the junction left unmatched. This CDR3 is 15 amino acids long.

The chain is built from TRBV25-1 and TRBJ2-2; D remains ambiguous. The ends were cut back, 2 bases at V and 6 bases at J, with 22 bases in the middle. Per germline, CDR1 MGHDK and CDR2 SYGVNS. CDR3 length: 18 residues. This CDR3 reads CASSERGGQVEKAGELFF. CDR3 sequence (DNA): TGTGCCAGCAGTGAACGCGGCGGCCAGGTCGAGAAAGCCGGGGAGCTGTTTTTT. The full variable domain, rest sourced from reference TRBV25-1 and TRBJ2-2, is EADIYQTPRYLVIGTGKKITLECSQTMGHDKMYWYQQDPGMELHLIHYSYGVNSTEKGDLSSESTVSRIRTEHFPLTLESARPSHTSQYLCASSERGGQVEKAGELFFGEGSRLTVL.

In this sample, this clonotype turned up once. The V call is TRBV7-8, the J call TRBJ2-1, with D perhaps TRBD1 (6 bases). The germline CDR1 and CDR2 sequences are SGHVS and FQNEAQ. This CDR3 comprises 14 residues. V was pared by 6 bases and J by 6 bases, with 15 bases between. The CDR3 sequence: CASSSERGSNEQFF. In DNA, the CDR3 is TGTGCCAGCAGTTCAGAGAGGGGGAGCAATGAGCAGTTCTTC.

The V call is TRBV7-2, the J call TRBJ1-5; no clear D. V was clipped by 0 bases and J by 4 bases, with 10 bases between them. This CDR3 comprises 15 residues. The germline V gene encodes CDR1 SGHTA and CDR2 FQGNSA. The CDR3 nucleotides read TGTGCCAGCAGCTTAGCGTCGCAGAATAATCAGCCCCAGCATTTT. It translates to CASSLASQNNQPQHF.

In its sample, this clonotype was seen many times. This sequence joins TRBV20-1 and TRBJ2-1; D not resolved. V was pared by 7 bases and J by 5 bases, with 12 bases between. This CDR3 comprises 12 residues. Germline V CDR1 and CDR2: DFQATT, SNEGSKA (reference sequence). In nucleotides, the CDR3 is TGCAGTGTAAGGCTAGTAGACAATGAGCAGTTCTTC. This encodes CSVRLVDNEQFF.

This clonotype was seen a handful of times. This chain joins TRBV12-3 or TRBV12-4 and TRBJ1-5, with D unresolved. The CDR3 totals 13 residues. The V gene lost 4 bases and the J gene lost 6 bases, with 10 bases spanning the gap. The CDR3 DNA is TGTGCCAGCAGTTCGGTAGCAGGTCAGCCCCAGCATTTT. The encoded protein is CASSSVAGQPQHF.

The chain employs TRBV7-6 and TRBJ2-3; a weak D match, TRBD1 (5 bases). Trimming shortened V by 1 base and J by 10 bases, and 30 bases separated the two germline ends. The CDR3 contains 19 residues. Germline CDR1 and CDR2: SGHVS and FNYEAQ. Here the CDR3 reads CASSLVVDVRVLPSPAQYF. CDR3 bases: TGTGCCAGCAGCTTAGTAGTTGATGTCAGGGTCCTACCCTCCCCGGCGCAGTATTTT.

The chain has TRBV27 and TRBJ2-2; D may be TRBD2 (7 bases). Trimming took off 6 bases at V and 4 bases at J, with 21 bases between the two ends. Germline CDR1 MNHEY, CDR2 SMNVEV (reference sequence). CDR3 length equals 17 residues. The CDR3 DNA sequence: TGTGCCAGCAGACTTACCAAGGGGGGGCTTCCCACCGGGGAGCTGTTTTTT. Translated, it gives CASRLTKGGLPTGELFF.

V is TRBV12-3 or TRBV12-4 and J is TRBJ2-3, with D possibly called TRBD1 or TRBD2 (6 bases each). The CDR3 totals 17 residues. V lost 6 bases to trimming and J lost 9 bases, with 28 bases between them. CDR3 region: CASRSAEGGAPRRTQYF. In DNA form, the CDR3 reads TGTGCCAGCAGATCTGCGGAGGGGGGAGCCCCGCGAAGGACGCAGTATTTT.